This TCR beta chain was sequenced in a study of beta chain features in type 1 diabetes. Whole-study findings and limits: Lower insertion and higher deletion counts appeared at VDJ junctions in type 1 diabetes patients. Naive, central memory and regulatory TCRB repertoires appeared more similar among patients than healthy donors. Moderate but significant shortening of TCRB CDR3s was recorded in all four CD4+ subsets from Type 1 diabetes patients.

Of the isolated RNA, all was reverse transcribed, and so the sequenced material was expressed TCRB transcripts. Here immunoSEQ multiplex PCR was the method, and the copy in TCRdb shows in-frame clones only, minus some. The sample includes around 150,000 clones, roughly 9% of them seen just once. As to this clone: Its antigen is not identified. Other nucleotide sequences from this sample produce the same CDR3.

Trimming took 3 bases from V and 2 from J; bases not matched to a gene: 3. This CDR3 is built from 15 residues. Germline V gene data show CDR1 as MGHRA and CDR2 as YSYEKL. CD45RO/CCR7/CD25/CD127/CD95/CD27 sorting isolated CD4+ naive, central memory, regulatory and stem cell-like memory cells. The chain recombines TRBV4-1 with TRBJ2-7; 11 bases match TRBD1. The specimen sequenced was central memory CD4+ T cells from blood. This sequence originates from a woman in her twenties or thirties with type 1 diabetes. The CDR3 nucleotides read TGCGCCAGCAGCCAGCCGGGACAGGGGGCCTACGAGCAGTACTTC. Encoded protein: CASSQPGQGAYEQYF.